The 24 T cell receptor beta chains reported below all come from one sample, sequenced in a study of patients and donors after allogeneic stem cell transplantation. MiXCR was run by TCRdb on the RT-PCR reads, yielding one entry per CDR3 protein. The sample has 920,000 or so distinct CDR3 sequences; over 15% are singletons. Material: blood, either unsorted or a sorted T cell fraction (not recorded which). These TCRs come from a human donor who was either an allogeneic HSCT recipient or a stem cell or donor lymphocyte infusion donor (not recorded which). It is not recorded whose cells these are; they may come from a transplant donor.

The J gene is TRBJ2-1, the V gene TRBV7-9, with TRBD2 matching over 8 bases. The CDR3 sequence is 16 residues long. The V gene's germline CDR1 is SEHNR and CDR2 FQNEAQ (reference sequence). The V and J ends lost 7 bases and 0 bases, in that order; junction bases with no gene match: 8. The CDR3 here is CASTTLADSSYNEQFF. DNA for the CDR3: TGTGCCAGCACCACACTAGCGGACAGCTCCTACAATGAGCAGTTCTTC. Full variable domain (missing parts from reference TRBV7-9 and TRBJ2-1): DTGVSQNPRHKITKRGQNVTFRCDPISEHNRLYWYRQTLGQGPEFLTYFQNEAQLEKSRLLSDRFSAERPKGSFSTLEIQRTEQGDSAMYLCASTTLADSSYNEQFFGPGTRLTVL.

The chain has TRBV3-1 and TRBJ1-5; D unresolved. There are 14 residues in the CDR3. From germline, CDR1 is LGHDT and CDR2 YNNKEL (reference sequence). Trimming took 2 bases from V and 0 from J, leaving 5 bases between them. In DNA form, the CDR3 reads TGTGCCAGCAGCCAATCCGGTAGCAATCAGCCCCAGCATTTT. It translates to CASSQSGSNQPQHF.

Many counts were recorded for this clonotype. The gene calls are TRBV10-3 and TRBJ2-7, with D unresolved. Germline V gene data show CDR1 as ENHRY and CDR2 as SYGVKD. This CDR3 region has 15 residues. Trimming stripped 0 bases from V and 3 bases from J, with 12 bases between. For the CDR3, the DNA is TGTGCCATCAGTGAGTCGCAGGCCTCGGGCTACGAGCAGTACTTC. It specifies CAISESQASGYEQYF.

The chain carries TRBV25-1 and TRBJ2-3; 8 bases match TRBD2. CDR1 and CDR2 from the germline V gene are MGHDK and SYGVNS. After removal of 4 bases from V and 3 bases from J, the junction contained 3 bases not matched to a gene. The CDR3 consists of 14 residues. The CDR3 region is CASSVAGKTDTQYF. The CDR3 nucleotides are TGTGCCAGCAGTGTAGCGGGAAAAACAGATACGCAGTATTTT.

This clonotype showed up many times. The V gene is TRBV20-1, the J gene TRBJ1-5; a weak D match, TRBD1 (5 bases). The germline V gene encodes CDR1 DFQATT and CDR2 SNEGSKA (reference sequence). The CDR3 spans 14 residues. Trimming pared 6 bases from V and 1 base from J, leaving 13 bases between. CDR3 sequence reads: CSAGTGGSNQPQHF. CDR3 bases: TGCAGTGCCGGTACCGGGGGGAGCAATCAGCCCCAGCATTTT.

The chain recombines TRBV14 with TRBJ2-2; D tentatively fits TRBD1 or TRBD2 (6 bases each). Germline V gives CDR1 SGHDN, CDR2 FVKESK. The CDR3 extends over 19 amino acids. V was shortened by 3 bases and J by 0 bases, with 20 bases between the two germline ends. Here the CDR3 reads CASSHSSVSGTSNTGELFF. CDR3 nucleotides: TGTGCCAGCAGCCACTCTAGCGTGTCCGGGACATCGAACACCGGGGAGCTGTTTTTT.

There are a few counts of this clonotype. The V and J genes are TRBV5-1 and TRBJ2-1; 11 positions agree with TRBD2. This CDR3 spans 16 amino acids. J lost 3 bases, V lost 4 bases, and 6 bases had no gene match. CDR1 SGHRS and CDR2 YFSETQ come from the germline V gene. The CDR3, as DNA: TGCGCCAGCAGCCCCTATAGCGGGAGGGGCTACAATGAGCAGTTCTTC. Protein: CASSPYSGRGYNEQFF.

This clonotype was seen once. The chain joins TRBV6-6 to TRBJ2-1, with D unclear. The CDR3 length is 12 residues. Germline CDR1 reads MNHNY; CDR2 reads SVGAGI (reference sequence). Trimming shortened V by 2 bases and J by 16 bases, and 15 bases separated the two germline ends. CDR3 residues: CASSYVGYGGFF. In nucleotides, the CDR3 is TGTGCCAGCAGTTACGTGGGTTATGGCGGATTCTTC.

Of note for this clonotype: The conserved phenylalanine or tryptophan normally closing the CDR3 is absent here, so this likely arose from a read error. The DNA is left out, because the CDR3 cannot be placed on it with certainty; the CDR3 is given as TCRdb lists it. Here the CDR3 reads CASSKGSWDPEQYL. The chain links TRBV21-1 to TRBJ2-7. TRBV21-1 is tagged as a pseudogene. The CDR3 contains 14 residues when both ends are counted.

This clonotype was recorded a few times. The CDR3 here is CASRVTTGEETQYF. The CDR3, as DNA: TGTGCCAGCCGGGTAACTACAGGGGAAGAGACCCAGTACTTC. The J gene is TRBJ2-5, the V gene TRBV7-9; 7 nucleotides agree with TRBD1. This CDR3 region has 14 residues. Germline values: CDR1 SEHNR, CDR2 FQNEAQ (reference sequence). V gave up 8 bases and J gave up 3 bases; unmatched junction bases: 9.

CDR3 region: CSATPLTGMNTEAFF. For the CDR3, the DNA is TGCAGTGCTACACCCCTGACGGGAATGAACACTGAAGCTTTCTTT. The chain is built from TRBV20-1 and TRBJ1-1; D not resolved. There are 15 residues in the CDR3. Per the germline V gene, CDR1 is DFQATT and CDR2 is SNEGSKA (reference sequence). Trimming took off 4 bases at V and 0 bases at J, with 15 bases between the two ends.

The CDR3 sequence: CASSQGQGFKNIQYF. CDR3 sequence (DNA): TGCGCCAGCAGCCAAGGTCAGGGCTTTAAAAACATTCAGTACTTC. The chain links TRBV4-3 to TRBJ2-4, with D perhaps TRBD1 (5 bases). Between the trimmed V and J ends, which lost 1 base and 4 bases, there was a span of 11 bases. The CDR3 covers 15 residues. Germline lookup yields CDR1 LGHNA and CDR2 YSLEER.

The rearrangement joins TRBV12-3 or TRBV12-4 to TRBJ1-2, with no clear D. This CDR3 has 14 residues. V gave up 4 bases and J gave up 4 bases, with 13 bases separating them. CDR3 coding DNA: TGTGCCAGCAGTTCCCAAGGGAGTGGCTATGGCTACACCTTC. Translated: CASSSQGSGYGYTF.

The CDR3 reads CASSQEYGAQPQHF. The CDR3 coding sequence is TGCGCCAGCAGCCAAGAGTACGGAGCTCAGCCCCAGCATTTT. J is TRBJ1-5 and V is TRBV4-3, with D hard to call. Germline assignment: CDR1 LGHNA and CDR2 YSLEER. The CDR3 covers 14 residues. V lost 0 bases, J lost 6 bases, and 9 bases lay in between.

This clonotype was counted many times. The rearrangement links TRBV20-1 to TRBJ2-2; D assignment may be TRBD1 or TRBD2 (7 bases each). The CDR3 is 16 amino acids. V was shortened by 2 bases and J by 6 bases, with 19 bases between the two germline ends. CDR1 and CDR2 from the germline V gene are DFQATT and SNEGSKA (reference sequence). CDR3 bases: TGCAGTGCTAGAAACCAGGGGGAGGGAATGTCCGGGGAGCTGTTTTTT. As protein: CSARNQGEGMSGELFF.

A few counts support this clonotype. V gene TRBV27 combines with J gene TRBJ2-3; D gene ambiguous. V lost 2 bases and J lost 1, with 7 bases in between. This CDR3 contains 14 residues. Germline V gene lookup returns CDR1 MNHEY and CDR2 SMNVEV (reference sequence). CDR3 sequence: CASSLKIGTDTQYF. DNA for the CDR3: TGTGCCAGCAGTTTAAAAATCGGCACAGATACGCAGTATTTT.

J is TRBJ2-1 and V is TRBV7-8; 15 bases match TRBD2. Germline trimming cut 5 bases from V and 7 bases from J; bases unmatched to any gene: 12. The germline gives CDR1 SGHVS, CDR2 FQNEAQ. The CDR3 spans 18 residues. The CDR3 sequence: CASSPGLAGGHRTNEQFF. In nucleotides, the CDR3 is TGTGCCAGCAGCCCTGGACTAGCGGGGGGGCATAGGACGAATGAGCAGTTCTTC.

The V gene is TRBV10-3, the J gene TRBJ1-3; D is possibly TRBD1 (6 bases). The CDR3 spans 16 residues. Germline CDR1 and CDR2: ENHRY and SYGVKD. V was pared by 6 bases and J by 0 bases, with 15 bases between. CDR3: CAIRQGSKHSGNTIYF. The CDR3 DNA follows: TGTGCCATCAGGCAGGGGTCAAAACACTCTGGAAACACCATATATTTT.

This clonotype was detected a few times. This chain connects TRBV30 to TRBJ1-5; D is unresolved. V was pared by 3 bases and J by 2 bases, with 8 bases between. Per germline, CDR1 GTSNPN and CDR2 SVGIG (reference sequence). The CDR3 has 13 residues. DNA for the CDR3: TGTGCCTGGAGGACCGGGCGCAATCAGCCCCAGCATTTT. Translation gives CAWRTGRNQPQHF.

The chain joins TRBV13 to TRBJ2-1, with 11 bases aligning to TRBD2. V shed 3 bases, J shed 0 bases, and the junction held 13 bases outside the gene matches. CDR1 is PRHDT, CDR2 FYEKMQ, per germline (reference sequence). The CDR3 covers 20 residues. CDR3: CASSFLSGGARGGSYNEQFF. For the CDR3, the DNA is TGTGCCAGCAGCTTCCTTAGCGGGGGGGCCCGGGGTGGCTCCTACAATGAGCAGTTCTTC. The whole variable domain, filled in from reference TRBV13 and TRBJ2-1, reads AAGVIQSPRHLIKEKRETATLKCYPIPRHDTVYWYQQGPGQDPQFLISFYEKMQSDKGSIPDRFSAQQFSDYHSELNMSSLELGDSALYFCASSFLSGGARGGSYNEQFFGPGTRLTVL.

This sequence joins TRBV5-1 and TRBJ1-2; 7 bases are a match to TRBD1. Germline V gives CDR1 SGHRS, CDR2 YFSETQ. Trimming cost V 2 bases and J 4 bases; bases outside gene matches: 17. This CDR3 contains 18 residues. CDR3 amino acids: CASSFYDLGQDNFYGYTF. In DNA, the CDR3 is TGCGCCAGCAGCTTCTACGACCTTGGACAGGACAACTTCTATGGCTACACCTTC.

This clonotype was seen a few times. J is TRBJ2-5 and V is TRBV7-9, with TRBD1 matching over 8 bases. J was trimmed by 2 bases and V by 5 bases; bases with no gene match: 7. This CDR3 is 15 amino acids long. Germline values: CDR1 SEHNR, CDR2 FQNEAQ (reference sequence). CDR3 nucleotides: TGTGCCAGCAGCCCGCCAAACAGGGGGCAAGAGACCCAGTACTTC. It translates to CASSPPNRGQETQYF.

This clonotype was detected only once. The chain links TRBV27 to TRBJ1-2, with D perhaps TRBD1 (5 bases). The CDR3 has 15 residues. CDR1 is MNHEY and CDR2 is SMNVEV in the germline V gene (reference sequence). The ends were cut back, 3 bases at V and 6 bases at J, with 17 bases in the middle. CDR3: CASSFRLTKGDGYTF. The CDR3 nucleotides are TGTGCCAGCAGTTTCAGACTGACGAAAGGGGATGGCTACACCTTC.

The chain has TRBV18 and TRBJ2-2; 8 nucleotides match TRBD1. Germline-derived CDR1 and CDR2 are KGHSH and LQKENI. This CDR3 has 16 amino acids. The J segment lost 0 bases and the V segment lost 5 bases, leaving 5 bases of the junction unmatched. This chain's CDR3 is CASSYRQGPNTGELFF. The CDR3 DNA reads as TGTGCCAGCTCATATCGACAGGGGCCGAACACCGGGGAGCTGTTTTTT.